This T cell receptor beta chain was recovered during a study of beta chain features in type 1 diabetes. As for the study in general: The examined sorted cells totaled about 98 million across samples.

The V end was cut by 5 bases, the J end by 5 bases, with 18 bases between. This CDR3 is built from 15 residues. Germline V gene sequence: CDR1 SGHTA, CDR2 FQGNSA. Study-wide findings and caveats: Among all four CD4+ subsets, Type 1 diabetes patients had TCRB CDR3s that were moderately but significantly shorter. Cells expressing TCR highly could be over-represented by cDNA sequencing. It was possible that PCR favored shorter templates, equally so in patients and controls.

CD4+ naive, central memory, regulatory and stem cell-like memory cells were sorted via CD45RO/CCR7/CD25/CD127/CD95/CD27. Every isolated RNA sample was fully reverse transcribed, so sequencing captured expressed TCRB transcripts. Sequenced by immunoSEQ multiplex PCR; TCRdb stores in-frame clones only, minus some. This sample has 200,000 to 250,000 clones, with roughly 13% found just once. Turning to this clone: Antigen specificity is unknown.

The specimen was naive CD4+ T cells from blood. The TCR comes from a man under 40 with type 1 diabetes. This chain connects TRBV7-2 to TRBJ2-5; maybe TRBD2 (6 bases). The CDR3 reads CASSPLADRGETQYF. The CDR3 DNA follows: TGTGCCAGCAGCCCTTTAGCAGATCGGGGGGAGACCCAGTACTTC.